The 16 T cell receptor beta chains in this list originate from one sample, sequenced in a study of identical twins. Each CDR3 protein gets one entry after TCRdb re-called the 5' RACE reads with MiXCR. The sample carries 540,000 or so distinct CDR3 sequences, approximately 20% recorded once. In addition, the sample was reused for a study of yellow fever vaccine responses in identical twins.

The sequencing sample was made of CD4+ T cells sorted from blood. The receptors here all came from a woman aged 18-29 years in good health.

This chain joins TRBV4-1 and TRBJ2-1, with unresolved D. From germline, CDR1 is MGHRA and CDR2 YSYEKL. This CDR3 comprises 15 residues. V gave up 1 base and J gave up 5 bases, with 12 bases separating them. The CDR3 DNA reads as TGCGCCAGCAGCCAAGGGTGGTTCTCGGACAATGAGCAGTTCTTC. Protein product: CASSQGWFSDNEQFF.

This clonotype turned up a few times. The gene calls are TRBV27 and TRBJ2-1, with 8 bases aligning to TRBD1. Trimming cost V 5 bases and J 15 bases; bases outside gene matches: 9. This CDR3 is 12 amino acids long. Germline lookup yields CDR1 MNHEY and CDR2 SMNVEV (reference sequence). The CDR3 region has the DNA TGTGCCAGCAGTCATTTAGGACAGGGACGGTTCTTC. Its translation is CASSHLGQGRFF.

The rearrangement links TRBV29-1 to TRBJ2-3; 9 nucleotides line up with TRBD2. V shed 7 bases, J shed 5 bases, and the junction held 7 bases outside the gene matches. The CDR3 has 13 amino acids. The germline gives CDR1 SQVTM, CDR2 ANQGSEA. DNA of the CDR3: TGCAGCGAGAAGCGGGAGGCCGTAGATACGCAGTATTTT. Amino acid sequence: CSEKREAVDTQYF.

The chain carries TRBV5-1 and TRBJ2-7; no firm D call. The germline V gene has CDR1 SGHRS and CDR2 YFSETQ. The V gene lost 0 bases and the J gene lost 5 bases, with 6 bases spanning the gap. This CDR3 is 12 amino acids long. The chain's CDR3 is CASSLVRDEQYF. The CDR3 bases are TGCGCCAGCAGCTTGGTTAGGGACGAGCAGTACTTC.

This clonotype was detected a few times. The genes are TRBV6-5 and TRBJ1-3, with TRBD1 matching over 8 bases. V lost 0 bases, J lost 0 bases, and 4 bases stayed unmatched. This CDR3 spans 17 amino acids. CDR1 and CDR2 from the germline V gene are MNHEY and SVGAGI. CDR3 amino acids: CASSYSRTGSSGNTIYF. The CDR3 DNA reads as TGTGCCAGCAGTTACTCAAGGACAGGGAGCTCTGGAAACACCATATATTTT.

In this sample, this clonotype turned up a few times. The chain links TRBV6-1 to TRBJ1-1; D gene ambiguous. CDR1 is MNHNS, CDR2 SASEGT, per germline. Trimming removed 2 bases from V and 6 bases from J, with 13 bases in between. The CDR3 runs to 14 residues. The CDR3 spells CASSESLGGSEAFF. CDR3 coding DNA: TGTGCCAGCAGTGAATCGTTGGGTGGGTCTGAAGCTTTCTTT.

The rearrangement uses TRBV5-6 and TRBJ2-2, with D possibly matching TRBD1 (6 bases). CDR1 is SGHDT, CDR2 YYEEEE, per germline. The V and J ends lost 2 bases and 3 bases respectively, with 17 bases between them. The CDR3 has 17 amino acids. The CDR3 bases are TGTGCCAGCAGCTTCGAGGGGCAGGGGTCGGACACCGGGGAGCTGTTTTTT. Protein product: CASSFEGQGSDTGELFF.

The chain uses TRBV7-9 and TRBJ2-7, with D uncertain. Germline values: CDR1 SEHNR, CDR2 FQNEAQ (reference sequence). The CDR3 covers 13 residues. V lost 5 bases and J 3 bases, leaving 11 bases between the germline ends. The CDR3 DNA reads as TGTGCCAGCAGCGAAAGGTCAATCTACGAGCAGTACTTC. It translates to CASSERSIYEQYF. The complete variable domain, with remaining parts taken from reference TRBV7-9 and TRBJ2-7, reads DTGVSQNPRHKITKRGQNVTFRCDPISEHNRLYWYRQTLGQGPEFLTYFQNEAQLEKSRLLSDRFSAERPKGSFSTLEIQRTEQGDSAMYLCASSERSIYEQYFGPGTRLTVT.

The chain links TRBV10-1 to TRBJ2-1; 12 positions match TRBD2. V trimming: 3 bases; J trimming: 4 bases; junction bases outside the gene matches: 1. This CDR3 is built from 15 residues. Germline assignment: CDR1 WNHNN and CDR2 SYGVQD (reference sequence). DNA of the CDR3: TGCGCCAGCAGTGAACTAGCGGGAGGATACAATGAGCAGTTCTTC. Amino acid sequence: CASSELAGGYNEQFF.

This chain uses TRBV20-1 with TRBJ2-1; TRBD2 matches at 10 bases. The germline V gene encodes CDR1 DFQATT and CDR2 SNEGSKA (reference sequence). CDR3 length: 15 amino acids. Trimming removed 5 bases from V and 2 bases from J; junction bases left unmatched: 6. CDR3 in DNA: TGCAGTGCTGAGGGCACTAGCGGGGCCTACAATGAGCAGTTCTTC. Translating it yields CSAEGTSGAYNEQFF.

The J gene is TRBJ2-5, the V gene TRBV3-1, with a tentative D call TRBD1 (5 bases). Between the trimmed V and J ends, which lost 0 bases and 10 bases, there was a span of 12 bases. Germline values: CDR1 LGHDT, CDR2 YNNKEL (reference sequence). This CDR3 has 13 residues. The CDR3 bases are TGTGCCAGCAGCCAAGATTCGGGCAGGGACCAGTACTTC. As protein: CASSQDSGRDQYF.

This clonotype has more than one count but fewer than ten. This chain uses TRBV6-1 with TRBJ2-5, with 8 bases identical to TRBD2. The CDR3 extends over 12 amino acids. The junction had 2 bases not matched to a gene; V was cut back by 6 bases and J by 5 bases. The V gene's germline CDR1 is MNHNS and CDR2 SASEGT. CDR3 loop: CASRRGDETQYF. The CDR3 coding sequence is TGTGCCAGCAGGCGGGGGGATGAGACCCAGTACTTC.

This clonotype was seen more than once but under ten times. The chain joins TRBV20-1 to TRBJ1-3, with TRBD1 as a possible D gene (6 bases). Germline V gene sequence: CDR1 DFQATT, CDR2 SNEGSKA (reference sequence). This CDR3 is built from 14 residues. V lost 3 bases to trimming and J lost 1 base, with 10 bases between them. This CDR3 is CSARAGTSGNTIYF. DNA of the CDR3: TGCAGTGCTAGGGCCGGGACATCTGGAAACACCATATATTTT.

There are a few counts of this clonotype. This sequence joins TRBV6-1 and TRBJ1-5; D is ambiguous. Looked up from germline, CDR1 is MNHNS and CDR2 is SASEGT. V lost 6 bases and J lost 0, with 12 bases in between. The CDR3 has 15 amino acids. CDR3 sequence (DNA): TGTGCCAGCAGGTCGTCTTCGATTAGCAATCAGCCCCAGCATTTT. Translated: CASRSSSISNQPQHF.

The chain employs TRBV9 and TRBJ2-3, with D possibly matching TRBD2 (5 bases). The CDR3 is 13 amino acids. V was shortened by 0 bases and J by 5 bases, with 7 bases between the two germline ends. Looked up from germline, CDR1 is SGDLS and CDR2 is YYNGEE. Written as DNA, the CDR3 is TGTGCCAGCAGCGTAGCGGGGAAAGATACGCAGTATTTT. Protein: CASSVAGKDTQYF.

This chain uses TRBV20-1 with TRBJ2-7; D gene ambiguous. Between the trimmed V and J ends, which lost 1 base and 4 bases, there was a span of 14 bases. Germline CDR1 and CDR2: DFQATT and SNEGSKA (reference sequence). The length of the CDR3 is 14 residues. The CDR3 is CSARVRGVWYEQYF. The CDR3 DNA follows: TGCAGTGCTAGAGTACGTGGGGTTTGGTACGAGCAGTACTTC.